This T cell receptor beta chain was recorded in a study of blood T cell repertoires in COVID-19. Looking at the study overall: Acute and convalescent COVID-19 specimens originated in the United States, Italy and Spain. Sample material is recorded as cDNA or gDNA derived from T cells, B-cell-depleted T cells, or PBMCs.

Authors' analysis steps: Researchers report that nucleated cell counts were estimated from reference gene primer amplification. TCRdb's copy holds only in-frame clones and misses some; the assay was immunoSEQ multiplex PCR. For V, J and clone size, that table is used; D and trimming come from the DNA. This table holds 170,000 or so clones, over 80% found once. CDR1 and CDR2 (germline): WNHNN, SYGVQD (reference sequence). The length of the CDR3 is 14 residues. The V and J ends lost 1 base and 6 bases respectively, with 10 bases between them. The sequenced sample was peripheral blood. The source is a woman in her fifties or sixties with acute or convalescent COVID-19. The rearrangement links TRBV10-1 to TRBJ2-1; D ambiguous. The CDR3 sequence is CASSELIASNEQFF. CDR3 DNA sequence: TGCGCCAGCAGTGAGTTAATAGCCAGCAATGAGCAGTTCTTC.